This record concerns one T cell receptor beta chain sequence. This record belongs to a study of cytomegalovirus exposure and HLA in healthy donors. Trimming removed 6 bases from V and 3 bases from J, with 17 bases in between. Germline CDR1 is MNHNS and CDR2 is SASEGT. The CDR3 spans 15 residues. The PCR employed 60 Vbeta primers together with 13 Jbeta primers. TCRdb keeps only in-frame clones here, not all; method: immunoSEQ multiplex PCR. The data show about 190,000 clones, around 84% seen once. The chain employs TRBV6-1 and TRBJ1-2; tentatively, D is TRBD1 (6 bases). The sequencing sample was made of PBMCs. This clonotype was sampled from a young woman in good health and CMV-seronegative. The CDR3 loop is CASRLTTGFDYGYTF. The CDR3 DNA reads TGTGCCAGCAGGCTAACCACAGGGTTCGACTATGGCTACACCTTC.